This T cell receptor beta chain originates from a study of blood T cell dynamics during melanoma immunotherapy. This clone appeared once. The antigen remains unidentified. Study results and caveats: Cell-free DNA CDR3 sequences most resembled the immune-effector CD8+ subset, which was also most clonal.

Time point in this sample: pre-treatment baseline. One draw preceded checkpoint blockade; another followed its first cycle at week 3. Patients with prior systemic cancer treatment, concomitant immunosuppressants, or other active malignancies were excluded. The ends were cut back, 1 base at V and 5 bases at J, with 11 bases in the middle. The CDR3 totals 15 residues. Germline assignment: CDR1 SEHNR and CDR2 FQNEAQ (reference sequence). Only in-frame clones appear in the TCRdb table, and some are missing; sequencing was by immunoSEQ multiplex PCR. The profile shows roughly 13,000 clones, roughly 94% of them singletons.

The chain has TRBV7-9 and TRBJ2-2; D tentatively reads TRBD1 or TRBD2 (5 bases each). This clonotype originated in a human donor with melanoma. Sequenced material: effector memory CD8+ T cells from blood, taken from a patient treated with checkpoint blockade. In DNA form, the CDR3 reads TGTGCCAGCAGCTTAGTGCAGGGACGGACCGGGGAGCTGTTTTTT. This sequence encodes CASSLVQGRTGELFF. Filled out from reference TRBV7-9 and TRBJ2-2, the complete variable domain reads DTGVSQNPRHKITKRGQNVTFRCDPISEHNRLYWYRQTLGQGPEFLTYFQNEAQLEKSRLLSDRFSAERPKGSFSTLEIQRTEQGDSAMYLCASSLVQGRTGELFFGEGSRLTVL.